One sample yielded the 12 T cell receptor beta chains listed below, sequenced in a study of blood T cell repertoires in COVID-19. Measured with immunoSEQ multiplex PCR; TCRdb has only the in-frame clones, and not every one. The sample yields 150,000 to 200,000 clones, around nine tenths seen once. The sequenced sample consisted of peripheral blood. These receptors were collected from a woman between 65 and 79 years old with COVID-19, enrolled during active disease.

V and J are TRBV3-1 (or the pseudogene TRBV3-2) and TRBJ2-1; D perhaps matches TRBD2 (6 bases). V was pared by 4 bases and J by 5 bases, with 9 bases between. Germline CDR1 is LGHDT and CDR2 is YNNKEL (reference sequence). This CDR3 contains 13 residues. CDR3 residues: CASSLRRDNEQFF. CDR3 sequence (DNA): TGTGCCAGCAGCCTCCGGAGGGACAATGAGCAGTTCTTC.

The CDR3 sequence: CAIRDGLAGELEQYF. CDR3 DNA: TGTGCCATCAGGGATGGACTAGCGGGAGAACTCGAGCAGTACTTC. The gene calls are TRBV10-3 and TRBJ2-7, with TRBD2 identical over 13 bases. The trim removed 6 bases at V and 6 bases at J, leaving 8 bases unmatched. The CDR3 spans 15 residues. CDR1 is ENHRY, CDR2 SYGVKD, per germline.

The CDR3 coding sequence is TGTGCCAGCAGGACGGGGGGGCCTGGAAACACCATATATTTT. Protein sequence: CASRTGGPGNTIYF. The V and J genes are TRBV28 and TRBJ1-3; a possible D gene is TRBD1 (6 bases). This CDR3 has 14 residues. CDR1 and CDR2 (germline): MDHEN, SYDVKM. V lost 6 bases to trimming and J lost 2 bases, with 11 bases between them.

V gene TRBV18 combines with J gene TRBJ1-5; 7 positions agree with TRBD1. The CDR3 extends over 14 amino acids. The germline CDR1 and CDR2 sequences are KGHSH and LQKENI. The ends lost 4 bases at V and 4 bases at J; junction bases unmatched: 4. Here the CDR3 DNA reads TGTGCCAGCTCACAAGGGACAGTTAATCAGCCCCAGCATTTT. It translates to CASSQGTVNQPQHF.

This clone was counted many times. The V and J genes are TRBV11-2 and TRBJ1-2; 7 bases are shared with TRBD1. This CDR3 is built from 13 residues. Germline CDR1 reads SGHAT; CDR2 reads FQNNGV. The CDR3 is CAAGTDPRYGYTF. In nucleotides, the CDR3 is TGTGCGGCCGGGACAGACCCTAGGTATGGCTACACCTTC.

The table lists this clone with a count of one. This chain joins TRBV30 and TRBJ1-1, with a tentative D call TRBD1 (5 bases). V lost 5 bases, J lost 7 bases, and 17 bases lay in between. Germline-derived CDR1 and CDR2 are GTSNPN and SVGIG (reference sequence). The CDR3 is 13 amino acids. The CDR3 DNA is TGTGCCTGGGTCGGGAGAACTGGGGGTGAAGCTTTCTTT. Protein: CAWVGRTGGEAFF. Based on the CDR3 plus reference TRBV30 and TRBJ1-1, the full variable domain is SQTIHQWPATLVQPVGSPLSLECTVEGTSNPNLYWYRQAAGRGLQLLFYSVGIGQISSEVPQNLSASRPQDRQFILSSKKLLLSDSGFYLCAWVGRTGGEAFFGQGTRLTVV.

This clone was counted once. The chain has TRBV7-2 and TRBJ1-6, with D unresolved. Germline assignment: CDR1 SGHTA and CDR2 FQGNSA. The CDR3 is made up of 15 amino acids. Deletions cut 4 bases from V and 5 bases from J, with 12 bases between. The CDR3 reads CASSWMMGNNSPLHF. The CDR3 bases are TGTGCCAGCAGCTGGATGATGGGCAATAATTCACCCCTCCACTTT.

This chain connects TRBV19 to TRBJ1-5; 7 bases line up with TRBD1. From germline, CDR1 is LNHDA and CDR2 SQIVND (reference sequence). The CDR3 spans 15 residues. The V and J ends lost 1 base and 3 bases, in that order; junction bases with no gene match: 3. CDR3 sequence reads: CASSIGGTDNQPQHF. In DNA, the CDR3 is TGTGCCAGTAGTATAGGCGGGACAGACAATCAGCCCCAGCATTTT. The full variable domain, rest sourced from reference TRBV19 and TRBJ1-5, is DGGITQSPKYLFRKEGQNVTLSCEQNLNHDAMYWYRQDPGQGLRLIYYSQIVNDFQKGDIAEGYSVSREKKESFPLTVTSAQKNPTAFYLCASSIGGTDNQPQHFGDGTRLSIL.

This clone appeared a single time. The chain couples TRBV19 to TRBJ2-3; 10 positions agree with TRBD2. V shed 1 base, J shed 2 bases, and the junction held 6 bases outside the gene matches. Per the germline V gene, CDR1 is LNHDA and CDR2 is SQIVND (reference sequence). CDR3 size: 17 residues. CDR3: CASSIVVAGGFTDTQYF. The CDR3 DNA is TGTGCCAGTAGTATAGTAGTAGCGGGAGGATTCACAGATACGCAGTATTTT.

This clone was recorded a few times. The rearrangement joins TRBV28 to TRBJ1-3, with D maybe TRBD1 (5 bases). The CDR3 loop spans 14 amino acids. With 10 bases removed from V and 2 bases from J, the gap between germline ends came to 15 bases. Germline CDR1 reads MDHEN; CDR2 reads SYDVKM. This chain's CDR3 is CATHGGSPGNTIYF. As DNA, the CDR3 is TGTGCCACCCACGGGGGTTCCCCTGGAAACACCATATATTTT.

The V gene is TRBV5-1, the J gene TRBJ2-3, with D unresolved. Germline CDR1 SGHRS, CDR2 YFSETQ. This CDR3 contains 14 residues. Trimming cost V 0 bases and J 4 bases, with 9 bases left between them. The DNA for the CDR3 is TGCGCCAGCAGCTTGGATTTGGCGGCAGATACGCAGTATTTT. Its protein is CASSLDLAADTQYF.

The gene calls are TRBV3-1 (or the pseudogene TRBV3-2) and TRBJ2-7; D is uncertain. The CDR3 runs 13 residues. From germline, CDR1 is LGHDT and CDR2 YNNKEL (reference sequence). V lost 0 bases and J 3 bases, leaving 6 bases between the germline ends. CDR3 loop: CASSQDLSYEQYF. Written as DNA, the CDR3 is TGTGCCAGCAGCCAAGATTTGAGCTACGAGCAGTACTTC.